This is a list of T cell receptor delta chains from one sample in a study of DNA immune sequencing with unique molecular identifiers. TCRdb repeated clone calling on the multiplex PCR reads with CATT. In the table there are about 2,500 delta-chain clones, roughly 8.4% of which are singletons. The sequenced sample was gamma-delta T cells enriched from blood buffy coat, or unenriched PBMCs (not recorded which). These receptors were taken from a human donor in good health. Both conserved end residues are part of each CDR3. Each record gives: V gene, D gene, clone size, CDR3 length, J gene, CDR3 DNA, CDR3 protein. D genes are given only for firm matches. Not every row has a clone size; where given, it reads once, few, many or a size class.

TRDV1	-	few	16	TRDJ1	TGTGCTCTTGGGGAACAAAGAGGAAGGGGCACCGATAAACTCATCTTT	CALGEQRGRGTDKLIF
TRDV2	TRDD3	medium-sized	15	TRDJ1	TGTGCCTGTGACACGCTGGGGGATAAGGACGATAAACTCATCTTT	CACDTLGDKDDKLIF
TRDV2	TRDD3	many	17	TRDJ1	TGTGCCTGTGACACCGCCTGGGGGTTTGCCCATACCGATAAACTCATCTTT	CACDTAWGFAHTDKLIF
TRDV2	TRDD3	few	20	TRDJ3	TGTGCCTGTGACACCATGTCTGGGGGATATGCCTCCTGGGACACCCGACAGATGTTTTTC	CACDTMSGGYASWDTRQMFF
TRDV2	TRDD3	medium-sized	16	TRDJ1	TGTGCCTGTGACACCGTTGGGGGAAACTACACCGATAAACTCATCTTT	CACDTVGGNYTDKLIF
TRAV38-2/DV8	TRDD3	many	22	TRDJ1	TGTGCTTATAGGACCCTGACTGGGGGACCTATACCTTTGAAGCATTACACCGATAAACTCATCTTT	CAYRTLTGGPIPLKHYTDKLIF
TRDV2	-	large	15	TRDJ1	TGTGCCTGTGACACCCTGGGGACGTACACCGATAAACTCATCTTT	CACDTLGTYTDKLIF
TRDV2	TRDD3	large	15	TRDJ1	TGTGCCTGTGACACCGTTTCTGGGGGATACGATAAACTCATCTTT	CACDTVSGGYDKLIF
TRAV38-2/DV8	TRDD3	many	21	TRDJ1	TGTGCTTATAGGAGCGGATTCCTGGTTACTGGGGGATACGGGGGCTCCGATAAACTCATCTTT	CAYRSGFLVTGGYGGSDKLIF
TRDV2	-	few	18	TRDJ3	TGTGCCTGTGACCAAATCAAGGAGCCCTCCTGGGACACCCGACAGATGTTTTTC	CACDQIKEPSWDTRQMFF
TRDV2	TRDD3	few	18	TRDJ1	TGTGCCTGTGACCCCGCGCCTACTGGGGGAGATTACACCGATAAACTCATCTTT	CACDPAPTGGDYTDKLIF
TRAV29/DV5	TRDD3	many	20	TRDJ1	TGTGCAGCAAGCTCTATTCGTACCCTCTGGGGGATGCAGTACACCGATAAACTCATCTTT	CAASSIRTLWGMQYTDKLIF
TRDV3	-	many	16	TRDJ1	TGTGCCCACCGTGCCTTTCTGGGGTACAACACCGATAAACTCATCTTT	CAHRAFLGYNTDKLIF
TRDV2	TRDD3	few	15	TRDJ1	TGTGCCTGTGACCTACTGGGGGATAGAGGCAATAAACTCATCTTT	CACDLLGDRGNKLIF
TRAV36/DV7	TRDD3	many	20	TRDJ1	TGTGCTGTGGAGGCATACTACGTACTGGGGGCCCCAAGGGCCACCGATAAACTCATCTTT	CAVEAYYVLGAPRATDKLIF
TRDV2	-	-	17	TRDJ1	TGTGCCTGTGACACGGTGGGGGTTCGAGGAGACACCGATAAACTCATCTTT	CACDTVGVRGDTDKLIF
TRDV2	TRDD3	-	16	TRDJ1	TGTGCCTGTGACACGCTGGGGGATACAACCACCGATAAACTCATCTTT	CACDTLGDTTTDKLIF
TRDV2	TRDD3	few	18	TRDJ1	TGTGCCTGTGACACCGTACTGGGGGATACAACGTGGACCGATAAACTCATCTTT	CACDTVLGDTTWTDKLIF
TRDV3	TRDD3	medium-sized	16	TRDJ1	TGTGCCTTCCGGTGGGGGATTGGGTGGTTAGCCGATAAACTCATCTTT	CAFRWGIGWLADKLIF
TRDV2	TRDD3	many	20	TRDJ1	TGTGCCTGTGACACCCTCCACGGTGTGCTGGGGGATCTGTACACCGATAAACTCATCTTT	CACDTLHGVLGDLYTDKLIF
TRDV2	TRDD3	many	16	TRDJ1	TGTGCCTGTGAAACACCTCTGGGGGGACACACCGATAAACTCATCTTT	CACETPLGGHTDKLIF
TRDV2	TRDD3	many	16	TRDJ1	TGTGCCTGTGACACCGTGGGATACGAGGACACCGATAAACTCATCTTT	CACDTVGYEDTDKLIF
TRDV2	TRDD3	medium-sized	20	TRDJ3	TGTGCCTGTGACACAGTACTGGGGGATACGCTATCCTGGGACACCCGACAGATGTTTTTC	CACDTVLGDTLSWDTRQMFF
TRDV2	TRDD3	large	18	TRDJ1	TGTGCCTGTGACACTGTCCTACCTGGGGGACAGAGGACCGATAAACTCATCTTT	CACDTVLPGGQRTDKLIF
TRDV2	-	many	13	TRDJ1	TGTGCCTGTGATGGCCTGAAATCCGATAAACTCATCTTT	CACDGLKSDKLIF
TRDV2	-	many	17	TRDJ3	TGTGCCTGTGACAGCTGGGGAGGCGTCCGGGACACCCGACAGATGTTTTTC	CACDSWGGVRDTRQMFF
TRDV3	TRDD3	few	19	TRDJ1	TGTGCCTCCCTAAACCTGCTCGAGGGGGGATACATGCCTTTGCATAAACTCATCTTT	CASLNLLEGGYMPLHKLIF
TRDV2	-	many	16	TRDJ1	TGTGCCTGTGACAACCTTAGGGGCCGGTACACCGATAAACTCATCTTT	CACDNLRGRYTDKLIF
TRDV2	TRDD3	-	18	TRDJ1	TGTGCCTGTGACCCGATGGAACTGGGGGATGTAAATCGGCTTAAACTCATCTTT	CACDPMELGDVNRLKLIF
TRDV2	-	large	15	TRDJ1	TGTGCCTGTGACACCGTAGGGGGAAACACCGATAAACTCATCTTT	CACDTVGGNTDKLIF
TRDV3	TRDD3	many	17	TRDJ1	TGTGCCTTTCAAGAACGAATCGGGGATACGCGCACCGATAAACTCATCTTT	CAFQERIGDTRTDKLIF
TRDV2	-	few	17	TRDJ1	TGTGCCTGTGACCTCGTATCCCGGGACGCATCCACCGATAAACTCATCTTT	CACDLVSRDASTDKLIF
TRDV2	TRDD3	many	15	TRDJ1	TGTGCCTGTGACAAGCTGGGGGATAGGGACGATAAACTCATCTTT	CACDKLGDRDDKLIF
TRDV2	TRDD3	-	14	TRDJ1	TGTGCCTGTGACAGACTGGGGGATTCGGAAAAACTCATCTTT	CACDRLGDSEKLIF
TRDV2	-	-	15	TRDJ1	TGTGCCTGTGACAGCGGTGGGAAGGACACCGATAAACTCATCTTT	CACDSGGKDTDKLIF
TRDV2	-	few	17	TRDJ1	TGTGCCTGTGACACCGTTGGGGGTCTAACGTACACCGATAAACTCATCTTT	CACDTVGGLTYTDKLIF
TRDV2	-	many	14	TRDJ1	TGTGCCTGTGACGCCGTACTGGGTGGCGATAAACTCATCTTT	CACDAVLGGDKLIF
TRDV2	TRDD3	many	18	TRDJ1	TGTGCCTGTGACGTAGTCCTGGGGGATAAGGCGTACACCGATAAACTCATCTTT	CACDVVLGDKAYTDKLIF
TRDV2	-	many	17	TRDJ1	TGTGCCTGTGACACCGTTAAAGCCGAGGGATATCAAGGTAAACTCATCTTT	CACDTVKAEGYQGKLIF
TRDV2	TRDD3	many	19	TRDJ3	TGTGCCTGTGACACCATGACTGGGGGAGGCTCCTGGGACACCCGACAGATGTTTTTC	CACDTMTGGGSWDTRQMFF
TRDV1	-	few	18	TRDJ1	TGTGCTCTTGGGGACCGCAGCGTAGGGTGGGAGAACACCGATAAACTCATCTTT	CALGDRSVGWENTDKLIF
TRDV2	TRDD3	-	23	TRDJ1	TGTGCCTGTGACACCGTACCCCCGGCTCTCAGACCGGGAACTGGGGGTCATACCGATAAACTCATCTTT	CACDTVPPALRPGTGGHTDKLIF
TRDV2	TRDD3	many	18	TRDJ3	TGTGCCTGTGACTCGACTGGGGGACGGACCTGGGACACCCGACAGATGTTTTTC	CACDSTGGRTWDTRQMFF
TRDV3	TRDD3	many	22	TRDJ2	TGTGCCTTTAGAGGGCCAGTACTTCCCCGAAAGGGATACTACCAGGGGACAGCACAACTCTTCTTT	CAFRGPVLPRKGYYQGTAQLFF
TRDV3	TRDD3	-	17	TRDJ1	TGTGCCTTTACAGTACTGGGGAAACGCCCTTACACCGATAAACTCATCTTT	CAFTVLGKRPYTDKLIF
TRDV3	TRDD3	few	15	TRDJ1	TGTGCCTTTTCAGGGGATACCGGGTACACCGATAAACTCATCTTT	CAFSGDTGYTDKLIF
TRDV2	TRDD3	-	19	TRDJ3	TGTGCCTGTGACACCGGGGGTACTGGGGCTGACTGGGACACCCGACAGATGTTTTTC	CACDTGGTGADWDTRQMFF
TRDV2	TRDD3	large	18	TRDJ1	TGTGCCTGTGACCCCCTAATGGGGGAAACCGCGGGCACCGATAAACTCATCTTT	CACDPLMGETAGTDKLIF